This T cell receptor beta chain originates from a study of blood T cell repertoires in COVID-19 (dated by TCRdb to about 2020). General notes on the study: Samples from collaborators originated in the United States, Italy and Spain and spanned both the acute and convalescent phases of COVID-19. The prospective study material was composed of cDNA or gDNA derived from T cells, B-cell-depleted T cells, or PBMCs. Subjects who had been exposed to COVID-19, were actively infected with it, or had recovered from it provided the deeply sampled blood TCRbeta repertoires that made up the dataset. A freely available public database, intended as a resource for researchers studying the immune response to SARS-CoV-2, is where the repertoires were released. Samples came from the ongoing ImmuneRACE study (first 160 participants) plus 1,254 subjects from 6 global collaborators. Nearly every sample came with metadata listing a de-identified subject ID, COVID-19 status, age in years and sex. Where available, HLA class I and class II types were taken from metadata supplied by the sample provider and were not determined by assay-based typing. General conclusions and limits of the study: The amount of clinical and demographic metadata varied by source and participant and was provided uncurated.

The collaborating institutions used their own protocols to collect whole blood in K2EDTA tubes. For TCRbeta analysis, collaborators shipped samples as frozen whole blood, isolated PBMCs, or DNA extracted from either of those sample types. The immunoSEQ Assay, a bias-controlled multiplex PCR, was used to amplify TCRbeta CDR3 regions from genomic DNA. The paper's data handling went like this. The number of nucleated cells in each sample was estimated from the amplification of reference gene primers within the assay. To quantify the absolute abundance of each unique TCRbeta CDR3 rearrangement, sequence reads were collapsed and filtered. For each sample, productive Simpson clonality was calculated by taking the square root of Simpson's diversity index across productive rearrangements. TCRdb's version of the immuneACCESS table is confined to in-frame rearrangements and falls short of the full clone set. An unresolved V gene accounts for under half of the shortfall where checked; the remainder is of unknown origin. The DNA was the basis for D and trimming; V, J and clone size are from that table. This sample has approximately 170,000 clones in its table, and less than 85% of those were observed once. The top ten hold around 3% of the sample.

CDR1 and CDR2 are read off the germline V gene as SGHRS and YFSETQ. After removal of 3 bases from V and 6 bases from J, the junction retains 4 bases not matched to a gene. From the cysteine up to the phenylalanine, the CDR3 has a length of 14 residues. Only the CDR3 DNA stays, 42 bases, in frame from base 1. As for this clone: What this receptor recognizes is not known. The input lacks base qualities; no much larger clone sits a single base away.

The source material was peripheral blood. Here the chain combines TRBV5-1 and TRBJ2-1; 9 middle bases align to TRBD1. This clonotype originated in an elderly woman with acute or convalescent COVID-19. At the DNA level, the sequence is TGCGCCAGCAGCTCCTGGACAGGGGCCAATGAGCAGTTCTTC. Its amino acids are CASSSWTGANEQFF.